The sequence of this T cell receptor (beta chain) was determined in a study of T cell changes during pregnancy in multiple sclerosis. CDR1 and CDR2 from the germline V gene are MNHEY and SVGAGI. The CDR3 is made up of 14 amino acids. V shed 0 bases, J shed 3 bases, and the junction held 1 base outside the gene matches. Profiled with immunoSEQ multiplex PCR; TCRdb holds only in-frame clones, not every one. The data hold about 40,000 clones, with 92% observed a single time. The chain is built from TRBV6-5 and TRBJ2-5; 7 bases map to TRBD1. The input for sequencing was CD8+ T cells from peripheral blood mononuclear cells, taken in the third trimester of pregnancy. The sequence was collected from a female donor with multiple sclerosis, enrolled in a pregnancy study. The CDR3 bases are TGTGCCAGCAGTTACTCAGGGACAGAAGAGACCCAGTACTTC. Amino acid sequence: CASSYSGTEETQYF.